Listed below are T cell receptor beta chains from one sample, sequenced in a study of T-cell memory formation after mild COVID-19. TCRdb passed the 5' RACE reads through MiXCR, listing each CDR3 protein once. In the table there are 400,000 to 500,000 distinct CDR3 sequences, 15% to 25% of which are singletons. Sample: PBMCs or a T cell subset sorted from them (not recorded which). Receptors were obtained from an adult woman who had mild COVID-19 (a few samples of this study predate the infection). Cell type and time point are not known. The conserved cysteine and the conserved F or W are not part of the CDR3 here.

>TRBJ2-1|TRBV5-5
ASSLAGANPYNEQF
>TRBJ1-3|TRBV5-1
ASSPDGSSGNTIY
>TRBJ1-1|TRBV9
ASSASGGLNTEAF
>TRBJ1-2|TRBV2
ASDRKNYGYT
>TRBJ2-2|TRBV9
ASSVGGRNTGELF
>TRBJ2-1|TRBV24-1
ATSDPHRAGGNEQF
>TRBJ2-7|TRBV5-1
ASSLGVQGSDEQY
>TRBJ2-3|TRBV24-1
ATSDPQDSQISRSSTDTQY
>TRBJ2-1|TRBV7-8
ASSPRTGGSYNEQF
>TRBJ2-7|TRBV12-3/TRBV12-4
ATPAYTDNPPYEQY
>TRBJ2-7|TRBV6-2/TRBV6-3
ASSPSQGVRYEQY
>TRBJ2-1|TRBV5-1
ASSSVTSGGNEQF
>TRBJ2-7|TRBV4-1
ASRGTSGAGSYEQY
>TRBJ1-4|TRBV7-3
ASSFKQGEATNEKLF
>TRBJ2-7|TRBV12-3/TRBV12-4
ASSPGTAYEQY
>TRBJ1-6|TRBV20-1
SARDFVRDRGNSPLH
>TRBJ2-7|TRBV12-3/TRBV12-4
ASSPTLRPDYEQY
>TRBJ2-3|TRBV7-2
ASSLTAGGPNTQY
>TRBJ2-6|TRBV2
ASSERSGANVLT
>TRBJ1-1|TRBV3-1
ASSPYGGAGTEAF
>TRBJ2-7|TRBV27
ASSPTRRAYEQY
>TRBJ2-7|TRBV5-4
ASSLDEREYEQY
>TRBJ2-7|TRBV20-1
SAREGLFYEQY
>TRBJ2-2|TRBV6-2/TRBV6-3
ASGLAQTGELF
>TRBJ2-3|TRBV19
ASSIVGPDTQY
>TRBJ2-2|TRBV24-1
ATSDRIGAYTGELF
>TRBJ2-7|TRBV4-3
ASSQLGDNYEQY
>TRBJ1-2|TRBV11-2
ASSPPPGTGAHGYT
>TRBJ2-3|TRBV3-1
ASSAGTQDTDTQY
>TRBJ2-7|TRBV5-1
ASSLELGNGEQY
>TRBJ2-2|TRBV5-1
ASTPSRDTGELF
>TRBJ2-5|TRBV7-2
ASSYFPLAEQETQY
>TRBJ1-2|TRBV25-1
ASRKGAGYGYT
>TRBJ2-7|TRBV9
ASSVEGGLGAYEQY
>TRBJ2-1|TRBV29-1
SVEKYAGTPNEQF